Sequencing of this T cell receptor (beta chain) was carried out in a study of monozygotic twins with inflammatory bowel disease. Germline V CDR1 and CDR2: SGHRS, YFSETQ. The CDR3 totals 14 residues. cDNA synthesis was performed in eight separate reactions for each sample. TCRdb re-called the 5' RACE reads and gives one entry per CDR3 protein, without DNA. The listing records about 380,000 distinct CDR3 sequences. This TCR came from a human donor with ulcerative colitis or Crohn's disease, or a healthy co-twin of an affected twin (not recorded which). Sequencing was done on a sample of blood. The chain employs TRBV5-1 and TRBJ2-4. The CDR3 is CASSLDRLENIQYF.